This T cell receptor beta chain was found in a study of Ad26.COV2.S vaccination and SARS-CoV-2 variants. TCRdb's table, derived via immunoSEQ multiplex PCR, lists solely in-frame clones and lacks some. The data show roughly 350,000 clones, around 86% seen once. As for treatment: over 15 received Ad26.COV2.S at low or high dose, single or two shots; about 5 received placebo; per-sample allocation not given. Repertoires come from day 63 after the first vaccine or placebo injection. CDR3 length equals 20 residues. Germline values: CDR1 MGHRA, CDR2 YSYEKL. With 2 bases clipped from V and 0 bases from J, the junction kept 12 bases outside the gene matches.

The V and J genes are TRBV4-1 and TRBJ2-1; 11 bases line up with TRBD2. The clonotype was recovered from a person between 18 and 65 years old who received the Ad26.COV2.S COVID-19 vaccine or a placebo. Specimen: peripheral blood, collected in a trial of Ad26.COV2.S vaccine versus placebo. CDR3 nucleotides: TGCGCCAGCAGCCAACCACCGGGACTAGCGGAGACCAGCTCCTACAATGAGCAGTTCTTC. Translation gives CASSQPPGLAETSSYNEQFF.